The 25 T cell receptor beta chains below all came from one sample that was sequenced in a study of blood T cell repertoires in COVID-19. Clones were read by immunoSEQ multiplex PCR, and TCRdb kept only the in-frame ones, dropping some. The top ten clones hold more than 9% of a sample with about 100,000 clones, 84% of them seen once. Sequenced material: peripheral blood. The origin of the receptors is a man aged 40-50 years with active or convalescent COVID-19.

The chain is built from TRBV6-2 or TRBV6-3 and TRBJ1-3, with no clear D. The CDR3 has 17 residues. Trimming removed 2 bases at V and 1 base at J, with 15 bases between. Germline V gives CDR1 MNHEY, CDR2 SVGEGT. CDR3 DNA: TGTGCCAGCAGTTACCCCCGACGAGGAGAGTCTGGAAACACCATATATTTT. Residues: CASSYPRRGESGNTIYF.

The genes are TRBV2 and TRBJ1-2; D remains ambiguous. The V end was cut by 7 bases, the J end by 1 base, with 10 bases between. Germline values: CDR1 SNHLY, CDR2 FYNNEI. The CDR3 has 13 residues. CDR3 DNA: TGTGCCAGCACTCCGGGTCTTAACTATGGCTACACCTTC. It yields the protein CASTPGLNYGYTF. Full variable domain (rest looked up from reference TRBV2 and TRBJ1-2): EPEVTQTPSHQVTQMGQEVILRCVPISNHLYFYWYRQILGQKVEFLVSFYNNEISEKSEIFDDQFSVERPDGSNFTLKIRSTKLEDSAMYFCASTPGLNYGYTFGSGTRLTVV.

The CDR3 protein is CASSVLAGGDNEQFF. For the CDR3, the DNA is TGTGCCAGCAGCGTCCTAGCGGGGGGGGACAATGAGCAGTTCTTC. This sequence joins TRBV9 and TRBJ2-1, with TRBD2 identical over 12 bases. The CDR3 contains 15 residues. The trim removed 2 bases at V and 5 bases at J, leaving 2 bases unmatched. Per the germline V gene, CDR1 is SGDLS and CDR2 is YYNGEE.

CDR3 in amino acids: CASSGQGGNIEAFF. Written as DNA, the CDR3 is TGTGCCAGCAGTGGACAGGGGGGTAATATTGAAGCTTTCTTT. This chain joins TRBV2 and TRBJ1-1; 9 nucleotides align to TRBD1. CDR1 SNHLY and CDR2 FYNNEI come from the germline V gene. The V and J ends lost 4 bases and 7 bases, in that order; junction bases with no gene match: 7. The CDR3 length is 14 residues.

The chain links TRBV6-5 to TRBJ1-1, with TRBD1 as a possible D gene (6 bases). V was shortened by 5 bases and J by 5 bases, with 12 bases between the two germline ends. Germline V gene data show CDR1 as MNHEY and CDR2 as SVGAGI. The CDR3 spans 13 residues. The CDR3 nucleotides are TGTGCCAGCAGTCCCCCCCAGGGGACTGAAGCTTTCTTT. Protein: CASSPPQGTEAFF.

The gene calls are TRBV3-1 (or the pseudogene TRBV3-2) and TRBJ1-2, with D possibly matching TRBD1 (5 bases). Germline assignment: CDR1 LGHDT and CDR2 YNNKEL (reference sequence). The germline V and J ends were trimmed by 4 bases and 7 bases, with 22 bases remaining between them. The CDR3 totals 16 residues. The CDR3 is CASSPPRGANLCGYTF. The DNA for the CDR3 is TGTGCCAGCAGCCCCCCTCGCGGGGCCAACCTTTGTGGCTACACCTTC.

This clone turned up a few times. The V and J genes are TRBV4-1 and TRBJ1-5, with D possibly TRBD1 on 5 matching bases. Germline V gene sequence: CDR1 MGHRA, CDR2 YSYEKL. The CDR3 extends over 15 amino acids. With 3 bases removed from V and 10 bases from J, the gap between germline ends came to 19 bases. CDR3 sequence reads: CASSHLTEGQDPQHF. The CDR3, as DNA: TGCGCCAGCAGCCACCTGACAGAAGGCCAGGACCCCCAGCATTTT.

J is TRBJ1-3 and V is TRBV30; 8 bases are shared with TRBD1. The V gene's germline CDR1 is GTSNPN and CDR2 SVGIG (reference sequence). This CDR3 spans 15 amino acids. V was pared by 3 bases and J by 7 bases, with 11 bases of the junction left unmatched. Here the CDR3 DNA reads TGTGCCTGGAGCGGGCTAGGACAGGGAGGCAACACCATATATTTT. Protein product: CAWSGLGQGGNTIYF.

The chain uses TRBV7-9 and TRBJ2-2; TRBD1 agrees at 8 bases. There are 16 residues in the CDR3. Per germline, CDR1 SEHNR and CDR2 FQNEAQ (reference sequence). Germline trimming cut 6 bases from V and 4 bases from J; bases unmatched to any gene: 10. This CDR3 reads CASSPPDRGGTGELFF. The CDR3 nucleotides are TGTGCCAGCAGTCCACCCGACAGGGGAGGCACCGGGGAGCTGTTTTTT.

CDR3 amino acids: CAWRVYGYTF. CDR3 in DNA: TGTGCCTGGCGGGTCTATGGCTACACCTTC. The chain employs TRBV15 and TRBJ1-2; D is ambiguous. Looked up from germline, CDR1 is LNHNV and CDR2 is YYDKDF (reference sequence). This CDR3 comprises 10 residues. Trimming took off 11 bases at V and 4 bases at J, with 8 bases between the two ends.

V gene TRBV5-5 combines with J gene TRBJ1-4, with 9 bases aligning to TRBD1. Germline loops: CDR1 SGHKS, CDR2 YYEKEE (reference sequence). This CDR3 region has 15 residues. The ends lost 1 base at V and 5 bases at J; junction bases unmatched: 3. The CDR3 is CASSLSGQGNEKLFF. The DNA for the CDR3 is TGTGCCAGCAGCTTGTCGGGACAGGGAAATGAAAAACTGTTTTTT.

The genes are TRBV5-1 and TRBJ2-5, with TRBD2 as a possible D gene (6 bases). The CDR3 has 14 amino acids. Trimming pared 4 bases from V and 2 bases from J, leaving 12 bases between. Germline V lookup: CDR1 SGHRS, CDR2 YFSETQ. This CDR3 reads CASSTAGTQETQYF. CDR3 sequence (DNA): TGCGCCAGCAGCACGGCCGGGACTCAAGAGACCCAGTACTTC. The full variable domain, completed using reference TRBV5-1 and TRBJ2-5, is KAGVTQTPRYLIKTRGQQVTLSCSPISGHRSVSWYQQTPGQGLQFLFEYFSETQRNKGNFPGRFSGRQFSNSRSEMNVSTLELGDSALYLCASSTAGTQETQYFGPGTRLLVL.

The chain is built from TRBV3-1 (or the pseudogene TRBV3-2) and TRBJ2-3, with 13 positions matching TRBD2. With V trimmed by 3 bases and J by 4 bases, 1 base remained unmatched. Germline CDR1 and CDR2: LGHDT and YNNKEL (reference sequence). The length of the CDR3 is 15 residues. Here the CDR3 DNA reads TGTGCCAGCAGCCAGGGACTAGCGGGGCCAGATACGCAGTATTTT. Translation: CASSQGLAGPDTQYF.

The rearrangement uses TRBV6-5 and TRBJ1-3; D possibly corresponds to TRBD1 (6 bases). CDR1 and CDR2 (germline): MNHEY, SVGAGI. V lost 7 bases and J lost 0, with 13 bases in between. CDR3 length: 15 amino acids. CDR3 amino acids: CASTNTGHSGNTIYF. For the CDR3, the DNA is TGTGCCAGCACCAATACGGGACACTCTGGAAACACCATATATTTT.

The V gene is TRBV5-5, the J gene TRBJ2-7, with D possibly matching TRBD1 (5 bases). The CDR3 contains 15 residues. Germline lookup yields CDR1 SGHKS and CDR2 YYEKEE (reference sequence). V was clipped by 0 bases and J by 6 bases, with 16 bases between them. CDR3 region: CASSLESTAYGEQYF. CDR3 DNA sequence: TGTGCCAGCAGCTTGGAGTCGACAGCCTACGGCGAGCAGTACTTC.

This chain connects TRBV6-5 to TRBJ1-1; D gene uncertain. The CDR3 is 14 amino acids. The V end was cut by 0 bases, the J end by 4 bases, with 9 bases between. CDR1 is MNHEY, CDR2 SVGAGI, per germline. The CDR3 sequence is CASSYSEGITEAFF. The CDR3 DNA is TGTGCCAGCAGTTACTCAGAGGGAATCACTGAAGCTTTCTTT.

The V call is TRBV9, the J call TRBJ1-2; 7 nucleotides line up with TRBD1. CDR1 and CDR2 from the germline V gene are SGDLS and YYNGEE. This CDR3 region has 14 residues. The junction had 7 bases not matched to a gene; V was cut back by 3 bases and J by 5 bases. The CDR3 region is CASSGRQGGYGYTF. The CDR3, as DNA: TGTGCCAGCAGCGGGAGACAGGGAGGATATGGCTACACCTTC.

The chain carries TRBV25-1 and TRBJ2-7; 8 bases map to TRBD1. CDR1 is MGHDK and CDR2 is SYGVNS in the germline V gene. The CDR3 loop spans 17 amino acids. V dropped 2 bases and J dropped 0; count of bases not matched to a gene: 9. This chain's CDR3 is CASSETRSGGLSYEQYF. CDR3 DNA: TGTGCCAGCAGTGAAACACGATCAGGGGGCCTCTCCTACGAGCAGTACTTC.

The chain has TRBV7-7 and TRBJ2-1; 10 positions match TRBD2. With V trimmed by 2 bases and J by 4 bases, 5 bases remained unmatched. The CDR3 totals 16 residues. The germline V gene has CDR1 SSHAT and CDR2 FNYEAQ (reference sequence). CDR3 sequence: CASSLLAGADYNEQFF. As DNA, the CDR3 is TGTGCCAGCAGCTTACTAGCGGGGGCCGATTACAATGAGCAGTTCTTC.

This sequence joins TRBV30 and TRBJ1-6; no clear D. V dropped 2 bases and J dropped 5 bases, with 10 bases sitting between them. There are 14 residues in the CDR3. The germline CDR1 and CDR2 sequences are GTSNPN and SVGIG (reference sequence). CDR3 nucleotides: TGTGCCTGGAGTTCACTCGGGGATAATTCACCCCTCCACTTT. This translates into CAWSSLGDNSPLHF. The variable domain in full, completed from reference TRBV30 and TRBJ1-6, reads SQTIHQWPATLVQPVGSPLSLECTVEGTSNPNLYWYRQAAGRGLQLLFYSVGIGQISSEVPQNLSASRPQDRQFILSSKKLLLSDSGFYLCAWSSLGDNSPLHFGNGTRLTVT.

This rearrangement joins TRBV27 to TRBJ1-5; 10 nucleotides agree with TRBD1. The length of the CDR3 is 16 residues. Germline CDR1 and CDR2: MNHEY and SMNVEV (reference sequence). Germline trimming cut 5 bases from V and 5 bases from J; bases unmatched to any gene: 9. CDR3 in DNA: TGTGCCAGCAGTCGAATATCCGGGACAGGGGATCAGCCCCAGCATTTT. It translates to CASSRISGTGDQPQHF.

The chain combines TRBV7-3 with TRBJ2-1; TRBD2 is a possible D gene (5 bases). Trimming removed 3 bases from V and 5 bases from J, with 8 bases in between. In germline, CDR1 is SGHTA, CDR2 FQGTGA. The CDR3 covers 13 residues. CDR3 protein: CASSFGLDNEQFF. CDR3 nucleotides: TGTGCCAGCAGCTTTGGACTTGACAATGAGCAGTTCTTC.

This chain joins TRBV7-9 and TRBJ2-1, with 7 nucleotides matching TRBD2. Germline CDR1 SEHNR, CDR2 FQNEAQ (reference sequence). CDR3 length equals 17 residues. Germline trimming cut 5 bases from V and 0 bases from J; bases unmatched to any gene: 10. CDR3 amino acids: CASSPKSGASSYNEQFF. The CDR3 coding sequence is TGTGCCAGCAGCCCGAAGAGCGGGGCCAGCTCCTACAATGAGCAGTTCTTC.

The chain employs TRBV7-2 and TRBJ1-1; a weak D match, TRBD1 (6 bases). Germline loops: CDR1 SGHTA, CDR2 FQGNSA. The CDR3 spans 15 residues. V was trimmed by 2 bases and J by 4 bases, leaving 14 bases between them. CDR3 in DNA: TGTGCCAGCAGCTTACGAATACAGGGAAGCACTGAAGCTTTCTTT. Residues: CASSLRIQGSTEAFF.

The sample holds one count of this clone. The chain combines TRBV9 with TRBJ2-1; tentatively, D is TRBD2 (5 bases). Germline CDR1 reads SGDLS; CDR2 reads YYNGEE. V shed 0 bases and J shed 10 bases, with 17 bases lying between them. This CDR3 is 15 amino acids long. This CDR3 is CASSVVRGGVEEQFF. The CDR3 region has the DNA TGTGCCAGCAGCGTAGTTCGGGGTGGGGTTGAGGAGCAGTTCTTC.